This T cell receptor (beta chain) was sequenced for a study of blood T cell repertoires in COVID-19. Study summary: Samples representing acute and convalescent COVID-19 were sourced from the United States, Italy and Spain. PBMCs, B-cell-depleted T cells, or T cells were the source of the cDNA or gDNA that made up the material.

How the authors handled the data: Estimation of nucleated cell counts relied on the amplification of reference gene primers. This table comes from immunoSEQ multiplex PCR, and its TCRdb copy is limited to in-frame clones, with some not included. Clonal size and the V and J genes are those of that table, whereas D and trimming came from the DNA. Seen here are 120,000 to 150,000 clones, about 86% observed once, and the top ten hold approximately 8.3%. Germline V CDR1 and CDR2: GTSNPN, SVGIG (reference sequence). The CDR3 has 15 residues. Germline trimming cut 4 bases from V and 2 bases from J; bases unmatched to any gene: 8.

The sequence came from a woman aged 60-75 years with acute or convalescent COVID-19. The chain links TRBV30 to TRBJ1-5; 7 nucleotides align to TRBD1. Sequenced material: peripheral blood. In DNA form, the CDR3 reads TGTGCCTGGAACCAGCAGGGGGGAGGCAATCAGCCCCAGCATTTT. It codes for CAWNQQGGGNQPQHF.